One sample yielded the 6 T cell receptor beta chains listed below, sequenced in a study of blood T cell repertoires in COVID-19. The data were produced by immunoSEQ multiplex PCR, yet TCRdb's version contains in-frame clones alone and is incomplete. The sample lists 90,000 or so clones; 80% to 90% were seen once. The material sequenced was peripheral blood. Receptors were obtained from a man in his 60s with acute or convalescent COVID-19.

The CDR3 nucleotides read TGTGCCAGCAGCTGGACAGTGACCATGAACACTGAAGCTTTCTTT. Residues: CASSWTVTMNTEAFF. V and J are TRBV11-2 and TRBJ1-1, with TRBD1 as a possible D gene (6 bases). The CDR3 is made up of 15 amino acids. Looked up from germline, CDR1 is SGHAT and CDR2 is FQNNGV. With 4 bases removed from V and 0 bases from J, the gap between germline ends came to 12 bases.

The V call is TRBV7-2, the J call TRBJ1-5; D remains unclear. CDR1 is SGHTA and CDR2 is FQGNSA in the germline V gene. The CDR3 runs to 13 residues. V lost 2 bases and J 6 bases, leaving 8 bases between the germline ends. The CDR3 DNA reads as TGTGCCAGCAGCTTAAGGAGATTTCAGCCCCAGCATTTT. It specifies CASSLRRFQPQHF. Full variable domain (remainder filled in from reference TRBV7-2 and TRBJ1-5): GAGVSQSPSNKVTEKGKDVELRCDPISGHTALYWYRQSLGQGLEFLIYFQGNSAPDKSGLPSDRFSAERTGGSVSTLTIQRTQQEDSAVYLCASSLRRFQPQHFGDGTRLSIL.

The V call is TRBV28, the J call TRBJ1-5, with D possibly TRBD1 on 6 matching bases. Between the trimmed V and J ends, which lost 2 bases and 9 bases, there was a span of 8 bases. The CDR3 covers 12 residues. Germline CDR1 reads MDHEN; CDR2 reads SYDVKM. CDR3 amino acids: CASSLRQAPQHF. CDR3 bases: TGTGCCAGCAGTTTAAGACAGGCGCCCCAGCATTTT.

V and J are TRBV21-1 and TRBJ2-1; the D call in the table, TRBD2, was not verified against the DNA. TRBV21-1 is a pseudogene locus. The CDR3 is made up of 16 amino acids. CDR3 nucleotide sequence: TGTGCCAGCAGCAAAGTCTGGCGGAGCTCCTACAATGAGCAGTTCTTC. Encoded protein: CASSKVWRSSYNEQFF.

The chain uses TRBV30 and TRBJ1-4; tentatively, D is TRBD1 (5 bases). The length of the CDR3 is 15 residues. V was shortened by 0 bases and J by 10 bases, with 18 bases between the two germline ends. Germline lookup yields CDR1 GTSNPN and CDR2 SVGIG (reference sequence). CDR3 region: CAWSVPPPREAKLFF. The CDR3 nucleotides read TGTGCCTGGAGTGTACCCCCCCCCAGGGAGGCAAAACTGTTTTTT.

J is TRBJ1-3 and V is TRBV5-1, with 7 bases that match TRBD1. The CDR3 has 16 residues. V shed 6 bases and J 2 bases; nucleotides not matched to a gene: 11. The germline CDR1 and CDR2 sequences are SGHRS and YFSETQ. The CDR3 DNA sequence: TGCGCCAGCACCCTGGGAACAGGGGCCGCTGGAAACACCATATATTTT. It specifies CASTLGTGAAGNTIYF.